Listed below are T cell receptor beta chains from one sample, sequenced in a study of cytomegalovirus exposure and HLA in healthy donors. Method: immunoSEQ multiplex PCR; TCRdb's copy keeps in-frame clones and lacks some. Of approximately 76,000 clones in the sample, 65% to 85% are singletons; the top ten hold roughly 15%. Sequenced: PBMCs. The receptors stem from a middle-aged woman in good health and CMV-seropositive. Both conserved end residues are part of each CDR3. A D gene is named only where the DNA matches it firmly. Only some rows state a clone size, as once, few, many or a class for expanded clones.

J: TRBJ1-5; size: .; V: TRBV7-2; D: TRBD1; DNA: TGTGCCAGCAGCCCGATGGTGACAGGGTACAATCAGCCCCAGCATTTT; CDR3: CASSPMVTGYNQPQHF
J: TRBJ2-2; size: .; V: TRBV6-1; D: TRBD2; DNA: TGTGCCAGCAGTGAAGAGCGTCTAGCGGGGATCACCGGGGAGCTGTTTTTT; CDR3: CASSEERLAGITGELFF
J: TRBJ2-7; size: .; V: TRBV6-1; D: .; DNA: TGTGCCAGCAGTGGAGGGGGCGGGGTCCCCCCCCAATTC; CDR3: CASSGGGGVPPQF
J: TRBJ2-3; size: .; V: TRBV2; D: .; DNA: TGTGCCAGCAGTGAACGGGAAGATACGCAGTATTTT; CDR3: CASSEREDTQYF
J: TRBJ1-5; size: few; V: TRBV30; D: TRBD1; DNA: TGTCCCTGGAGTGCACAGGGGGCACTGGGGGGAAATCAGCCCCAGCATTTT; CDR3: CPWSAQGALGGNQPQHF
J: TRBJ1-1; size: .; V: TRBV12-5; D: .; DNA: TGTGCTAGTGGTTTGGGTCGTACTGAAGCTTTCTTT; CDR3: CASGLGRTEAFF
J: TRBJ1-1; size: .; V: TRBV7-2; D: .; DNA: TGTGCCAGCAGCTTATTAAGAGGGGAAGCTTTCTTT; CDR3: CASSLLRGEAFF
J: TRBJ1-1; size: few; V: TRBV7-9; D: TRBD1; DNA: TGTGCCAGCAGCTCCAGGGGGTTGGGGAACACTGAAGCTTTCTTT; CDR3: CASSSRGLGNTEAFF
J: TRBJ1-2; size: .; V: TRBV27; D: .; DNA: TGTGCCAGCAGTGGGGGGGGACGGCCGAATGGCTACACCTTC; CDR3: CASSGGGRPNGYTF
J: TRBJ2-1; size: .; V: TRBV5-1; D: TRBD2; DNA: TGCGCCAGCAGCTCCGGGACTAGCGGGAATGAGCAGTTCTTC; CDR3: CASSSGTSGNEQFF